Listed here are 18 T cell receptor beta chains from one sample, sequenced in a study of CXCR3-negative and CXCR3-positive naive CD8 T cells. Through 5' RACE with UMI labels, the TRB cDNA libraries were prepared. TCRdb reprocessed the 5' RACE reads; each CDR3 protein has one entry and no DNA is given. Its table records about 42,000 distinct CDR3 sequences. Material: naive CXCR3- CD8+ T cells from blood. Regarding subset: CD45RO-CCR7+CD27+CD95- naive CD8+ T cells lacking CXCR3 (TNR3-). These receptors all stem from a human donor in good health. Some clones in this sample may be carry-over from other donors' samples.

The CDR3 spells CASSYSVSGKQYF. This chain links TRBV6-5 with TRBJ2-7. Germline lookup yields CDR1 MNHEY and CDR2 SVGAGI. The CDR3 loop spans 13 amino acids.

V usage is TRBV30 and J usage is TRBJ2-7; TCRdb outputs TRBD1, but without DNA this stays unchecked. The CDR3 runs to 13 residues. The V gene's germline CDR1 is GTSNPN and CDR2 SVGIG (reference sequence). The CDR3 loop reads CAWRKGQTYEQYF.

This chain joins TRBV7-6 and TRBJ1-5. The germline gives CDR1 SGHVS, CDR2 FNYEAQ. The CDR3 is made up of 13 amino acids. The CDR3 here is CASSLGYNQPQHF. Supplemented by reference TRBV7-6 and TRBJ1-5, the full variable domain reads GAGVSQSPRYKVTKRGQDVALRCDPISGHVSLYWYRQALGQGPEFLTYFNYEAQQDKSGLPNDRFSAERPEGSISTLTIQRTEQRDSAMYRCASSLGYNQPQHFGDGTRLSIL.

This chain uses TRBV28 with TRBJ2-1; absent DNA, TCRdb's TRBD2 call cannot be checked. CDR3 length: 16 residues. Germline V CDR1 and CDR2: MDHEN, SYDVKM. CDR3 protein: CASSLALAGPYNEQFF.

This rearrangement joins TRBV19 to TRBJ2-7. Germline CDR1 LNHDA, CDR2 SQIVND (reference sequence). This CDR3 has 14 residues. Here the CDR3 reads CASSTAGQSWEQYF. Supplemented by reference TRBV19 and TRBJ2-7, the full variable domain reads DGGITQSPKYLFRKEGQNVTLSCEQNLNHDAMYWYRQDPGQGLRLIYYSQIVNDFQKGDIAEGYSVSREKKESFPLTVTSAQKNPTAFYLCASSTAGQSWEQYFGPGTRLTVT.

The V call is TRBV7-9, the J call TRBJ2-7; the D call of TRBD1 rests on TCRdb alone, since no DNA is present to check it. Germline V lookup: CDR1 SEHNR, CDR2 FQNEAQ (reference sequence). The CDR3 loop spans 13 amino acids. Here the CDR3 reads CASSRTTSYEQYF.

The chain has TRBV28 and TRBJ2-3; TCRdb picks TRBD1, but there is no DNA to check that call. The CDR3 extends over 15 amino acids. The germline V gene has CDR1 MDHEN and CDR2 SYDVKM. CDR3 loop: CASTQGSSGTDTQYF.

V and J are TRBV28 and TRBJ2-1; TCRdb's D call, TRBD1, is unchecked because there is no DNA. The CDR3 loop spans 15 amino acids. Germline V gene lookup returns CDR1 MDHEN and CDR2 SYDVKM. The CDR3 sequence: CASSFRGSSYNEQFF.

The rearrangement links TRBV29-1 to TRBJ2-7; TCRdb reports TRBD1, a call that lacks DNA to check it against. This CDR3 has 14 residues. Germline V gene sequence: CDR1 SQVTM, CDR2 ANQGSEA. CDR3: CSVERWDSSYEQYF.

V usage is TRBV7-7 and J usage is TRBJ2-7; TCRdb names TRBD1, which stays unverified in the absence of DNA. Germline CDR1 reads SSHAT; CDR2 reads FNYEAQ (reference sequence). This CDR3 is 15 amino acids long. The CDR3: CASSPLISSTYEQYF. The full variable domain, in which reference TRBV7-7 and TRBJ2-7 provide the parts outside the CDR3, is GAGVSQSPRYKVTKRGQDVTLRCDPISSHATLYWYQQALGQGPEFLTYFNYEAQPDKSGLPSDRFSAERPEGSISTLTIQRTEQRDSAMYRCASSPLISSTYEQYFGPGTRLTVT.

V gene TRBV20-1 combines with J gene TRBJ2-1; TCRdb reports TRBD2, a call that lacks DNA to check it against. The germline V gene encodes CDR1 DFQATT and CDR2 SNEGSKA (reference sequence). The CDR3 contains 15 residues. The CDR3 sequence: CSALASRSGPNEQFF.

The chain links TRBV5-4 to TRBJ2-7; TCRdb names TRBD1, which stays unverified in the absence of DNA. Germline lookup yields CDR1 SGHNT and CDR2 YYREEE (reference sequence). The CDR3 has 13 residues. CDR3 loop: CASSDGTGYEQYF.

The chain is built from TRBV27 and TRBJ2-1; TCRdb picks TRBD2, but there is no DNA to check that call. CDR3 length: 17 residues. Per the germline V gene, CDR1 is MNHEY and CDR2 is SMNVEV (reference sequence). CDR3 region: CASSPLGLAGENNEQFF.

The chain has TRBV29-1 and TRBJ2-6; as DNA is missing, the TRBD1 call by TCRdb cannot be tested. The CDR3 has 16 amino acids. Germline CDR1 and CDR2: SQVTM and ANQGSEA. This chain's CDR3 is CSVTGTGNSGANVLTF.

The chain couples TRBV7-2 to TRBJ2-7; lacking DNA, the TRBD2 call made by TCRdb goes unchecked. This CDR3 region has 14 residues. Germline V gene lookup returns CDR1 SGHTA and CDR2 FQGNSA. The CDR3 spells CASSLAGALYEQYF.

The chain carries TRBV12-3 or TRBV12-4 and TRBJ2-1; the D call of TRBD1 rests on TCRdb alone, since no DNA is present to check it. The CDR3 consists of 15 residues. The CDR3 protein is CASSFSGGAYNEQFF.

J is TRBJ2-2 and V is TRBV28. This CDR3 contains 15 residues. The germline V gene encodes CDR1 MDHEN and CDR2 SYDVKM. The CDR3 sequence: CASIQIGQNTGELFF.

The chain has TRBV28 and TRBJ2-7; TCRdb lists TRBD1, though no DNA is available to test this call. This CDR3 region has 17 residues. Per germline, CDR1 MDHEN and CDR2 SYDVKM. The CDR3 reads CASSSPVPTPRASEQYF.